This TCR beta chain was retrieved from a study of blood T cell repertoires in COVID-19. About the study: Researchers got acute and convalescent COVID-19 samples from the United States, Italy and Spain.

Sequenced by immunoSEQ multiplex PCR; TCRdb stores in-frame clones only, minus some. Among 40,000 to 45,000 clones, nearly 90% were seen once, and the ten largest hold roughly 6.4%. Trimming removed 3 bases from V and 5 bases from J, with 17 bases in between. Per germline, CDR1 LGHDT and CDR2 YNNKEL (reference sequence). The CDR3 has 15 residues. The sequence came from a human donor in a cohort sampled during active COVID-19. Sequencing used peripheral blood. The chain employs TRBV3-1 (or the pseudogene TRBV3-2) and TRBJ2-7; D possibly corresponds to TRBD1 (6 bases). CDR3 loop: CASSQYRVVGNEQYF. The CDR3 nucleotides read TGTGCCAGCAGCCAGTACAGGGTGGTGGGAAACGAGCAGTACTTC.